The clone carrying this TCR beta chain was counted many times. Its antigen is unknown. V lost 0 bases and J 8 bases, leaving 14 bases between the germline ends. The CDR3 is 15 amino acids. Germline CDR1 is MNHEY and CDR2 is SMNVEV (reference sequence). cDNA libraries of TCR beta carried unique molecular identifiers. TCRdb used MiXCR to reprocess the PCR reads, holding one entry per CDR3 protein. The sample shows around 710,000 distinct CDR3 sequences, 46% of them seen only once. These data originate in a study of post-analysis software for immune sequencing data. Study-level results: In multiple sclerosis, normalized Chao1 diversity was significantly below that of controls. The five TRBV segments detected at higher frequency in patients than in controls included TRBV5-6, TRBV5-1 and TRBV20-1.

The gene calls are TRBV27 and TRBJ2-1, with TRBD1 as a possible D gene (6 bases). The specimen sequenced was blood. This receptor was identified in a girl aged 5 to 17 with multiple sclerosis. CDR3 amino acids: CASSLSAGVMDEQFF. CDR3 bases: TGTGCCAGCAGTTTATCAGCAGGGGTGATGGATGAGCAGTTCTTC.